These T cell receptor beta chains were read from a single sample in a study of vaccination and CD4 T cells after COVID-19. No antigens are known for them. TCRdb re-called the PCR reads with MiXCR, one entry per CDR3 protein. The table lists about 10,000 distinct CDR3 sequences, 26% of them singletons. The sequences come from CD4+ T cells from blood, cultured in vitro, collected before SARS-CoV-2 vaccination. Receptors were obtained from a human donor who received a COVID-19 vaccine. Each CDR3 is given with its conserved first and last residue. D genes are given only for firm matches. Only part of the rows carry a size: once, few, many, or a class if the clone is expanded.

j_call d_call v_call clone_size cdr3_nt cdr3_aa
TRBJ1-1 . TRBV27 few TGTGCCAGCACCCCCAATCAGGAACTTAACACTGAAGCTTTCTTT CASTPNQELNTEAFF
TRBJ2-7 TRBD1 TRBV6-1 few TGTGCCAGCATCTCGGACAGGGGGTCCCACGAGCAGTACTTC CASISDRGSHEQYF
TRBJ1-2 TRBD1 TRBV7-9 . TGTGCCAGCAGCCGCGGACAGGGGGCTGGCTATGGCTACACCTTC CASSRGQGAGYGYTF
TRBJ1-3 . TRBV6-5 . TGTGCCAGCAGTTACGGTCGGGCAGTCTCTGGAAACACCATATATTTT CASSYGRAVSGNTIYF
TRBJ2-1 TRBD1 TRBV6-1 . TGTGCCAGCAGGGACGGACAGGGCCCGAGTTACAGTGTCAATGAGCAGTTCTTC CASRDGQGPSYSVNEQFF
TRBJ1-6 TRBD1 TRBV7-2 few TGTGCCAGCAGCTTACGTCCTGGCGGCAGGGGGTATAATTCACCCCTCCACTTT CASSLRPGGRGYNSPLHF
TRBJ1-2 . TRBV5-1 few TGCGCCAGCAGCCCCCACGACAGGTACTATGGCTACACCTTC CASSPHDRYYGYTF
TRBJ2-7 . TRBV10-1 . TGCGCCAGCAGTGGGGCAGGGCTTAAAACCTACGAGCAGTACTTC CASSGAGLKTYEQYF
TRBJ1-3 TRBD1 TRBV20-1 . TGCAGTGCTAGAGACCCAACCGGACAGGGAACTGGAAACACCATATATTTT CSARDPTGQGTGNTIYF
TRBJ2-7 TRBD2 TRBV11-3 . TGTGCCAGCAGCTTCGGGGGGGCCTACGAGCAGTACTTC CASSFGGAYEQYF
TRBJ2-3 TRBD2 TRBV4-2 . TGTGCCAGCAGCCAAGATAAAGCGGGGGGTACCAGCACAGATACGCAGTATTTT CASSQDKAGGTSTDTQYF
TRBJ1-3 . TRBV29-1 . TGCAGCGTGCTTTCTGGAAACACCATATATTTT CSVLSGNTIYF
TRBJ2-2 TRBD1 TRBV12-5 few TGTGCTAGTGGTGACAGGGGGCGCATCACCGGGGAGCTGTTTTTT CASGDRGRITGELFF